This T cell receptor (beta chain) derives from a study of T-cell memory formation after mild COVID-19. Notes on the study in general: Shrinking CD4+ clones were chiefly CM and EM; CD8+ ones were chiefly EMRA. Memory cells collected pre-infection included some clones that later responded, suggesting cross-reactive memory joined. CD4/CD8 balance held among clones contracting day 15 to 85, and later expanders leaned CD4+.

Trimming cost V 8 bases and J 6 bases; bases outside gene matches: 14. Germline V CDR1 and CDR2: SQVTM, ANQGSEA. The CDR3 runs 15 residues. This clonotype has a handful of counts. Its antigen is unidentified. Employing constant-segment primers, 5'RACE generated TCR alpha and TCR beta cDNA libraries bearing sample barcodes and UMIs. TCRdb analysed the 5' RACE reads with MiXCR anew, one entry per CDR3 protein. The data contain 450,000 to 650,000 distinct CDR3 sequences, about 20% of them seen just once; the ten biggest clones take up more than 10%. The sequence came from an adult woman who had mild COVID-19 (a few samples of this study predate the infection). Cell type and time point are not known. V and J are TRBV29-1 and TRBJ2-3; 10 bases align to TRBD1. The source material was PBMCs or a T cell subset sorted from them (not recorded which). This chain's CDR3 is CSSSDRGSLLDTQYF. For the CDR3, the DNA is TGCAGCTCCTCGGACAGGGGGTCCCTCTTGGATACGCAGTATTTT.